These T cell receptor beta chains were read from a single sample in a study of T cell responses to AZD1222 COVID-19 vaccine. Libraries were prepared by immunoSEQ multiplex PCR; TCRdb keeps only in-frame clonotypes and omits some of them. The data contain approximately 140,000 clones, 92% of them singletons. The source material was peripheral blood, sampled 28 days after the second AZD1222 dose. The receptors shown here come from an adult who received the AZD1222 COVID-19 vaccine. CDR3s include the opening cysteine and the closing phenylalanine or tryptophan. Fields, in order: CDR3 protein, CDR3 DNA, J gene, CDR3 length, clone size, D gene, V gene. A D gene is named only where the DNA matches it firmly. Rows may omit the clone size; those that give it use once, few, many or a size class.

CDR3: CASRHHGTGGGIYGYTF
DNA: TGTGCCAGCAGACATCACGGGACAGGGGGAGGTATCTATGGCTACACCTTC
J: TRBJ1-2
length: 17
size: NA
D: TRBD1
V: TRBV3-1/TRBV3-2

CDR3: CASSAPPGYIQYF
DNA: TGTGCCAGCAGTGCGCCGCCGGGGTACATTCAGTACTTC
J: TRBJ2-4
length: 13
size: NA
D: NA
V: TRBV28

CDR3: CASSLEGARNQPQHF
DNA: TGTGCCAGCAGCTTGGAGGGGGCTCGCAATCAGCCCCAGCATTTT
J: TRBJ1-5
length: 15
size: NA
D: TRBD1
V: TRBV5-8

CDR3: CASSKKGGGWARVYGYTF
DNA: TGTGCCAGCAGCAAAAAAGGGGGTGGATGGGCGAGGGTCTATGGCTACACCTTC
J: TRBJ1-2
length: 18
size: NA
D: NA
V: TRBV21-1

CDR3: CASSNTGRTNEKLFF
DNA: TGTGCCAGCAGCAACACAGGGAGGACTAATGAAAAACTGTTTTTT
J: TRBJ1-4
length: 15
size: NA
D: NA
V: TRBV5-6

CDR3: CASSFTGDTEAFF
DNA: TGTGCCAGCAGCTTTACAGGGGACACTGAAGCTTTCTTT
J: TRBJ1-1
length: 13
size: NA
D: TRBD1
V: TRBV7-9

CDR3: CASSSNGPGVDSPLHF
DNA: TGTGCCAGTAGTTCCAACGGCCCAGGGGTCGATTCACCCCTCCACTTT
J: TRBJ1-6
length: 16
size: NA
D: NA
V: TRBV19

CDR3: CATLDRSNTGELFF
DNA: TGTGCCACGTTAGACAGGTCGAACACCGGGGAGCTGTTTTTT
J: TRBJ2-2
length: 14
size: NA
D: NA
V: TRBV6-5

CDR3: CATSDPTGSDRNEQFF
DNA: TGTGCCACCAGTGACCCGACAGGGAGCGATAGGAATGAGCAGTTCTTC
J: TRBJ2-1
length: 16
size: NA
D: TRBD1
V: TRBV24-1

CDR3: CASSLNRGVQETQYF
DNA: TGTGCCAGCAGTCTTAACAGGGGGGTCCAAGAGACCCAGTACTTC
J: TRBJ2-5
length: 15
size: NA
D: TRBD1
V: TRBV6-5

CDR3: CASSLVLDRGGQDTQYF
DNA: TGTGCCAGCAGCTTGGTCTTGGACAGGGGAGGGCAAGATACGCAGTATTTT
J: TRBJ2-3
length: 17
size: NA
D: TRBD1
V: TRBV5-6

CDR3: CASSLYGLTGRDQPQHF
DNA: TGTGCCAGCAGTTTATACGGATTGACAGGGAGAGATCAGCCCCAGCATTTT
J: TRBJ1-5
length: 17
size: NA
D: TRBD1
V: TRBV28

CDR3: CASSQSSGGWELFF
DNA: TGTGCCAGCAGCCAATCCAGCGGTGGCTGGGAGCTGTTTTTT
J: TRBJ2-2
length: 14
size: NA
D: NA
V: TRBV3-1/TRBV3-2

CDR3: CASTLAGGYEQYF
DNA: TGTGCCAGCACACTAGCGGGCGGCTACGAGCAGTACTTC
J: TRBJ2-7
length: 13
size: NA
D: TRBD2
V: TRBV6-4

CDR3: CASSLTGQGADTQYF
DNA: TGTGCCAGCAGCTTAACGGGGCAGGGGGCGGATACGCAGTATTTT
J: TRBJ2-3
length: 15
size: NA
D: TRBD1
V: TRBV7-3

CDR3: CASSQPGYEQYF
DNA: TGTGCCAGCAGTCAACCAGGCTACGAGCAGTACTTC
J: TRBJ2-7
length: 12
size: NA
D: NA
V: TRBV6-5

CDR3: CASSLGAGGPYEQYF
DNA: TGCGCCAGCAGCTTGGGGGCAGGGGGACCCTACGAGCAGTACTTC
J: TRBJ2-7
length: 15
size: NA
D: TRBD1
V: TRBV5-1

CDR3: CASSIPQGARQETQYF
DNA: TGTGCCAGCAGTATCCCACAGGGGGCACGCCAAGAGACCCAGTACTTC
J: TRBJ2-5
length: 16
size: NA
D: TRBD1
V: TRBV28

CDR3: CASSLERKGLNEAFF
DNA: TGTGCCAGCAGCTTAGAAAGAAAGGGGCTTAATGAAGCTTTCTTT
J: TRBJ1-1
length: 15
size: NA
D: NA
V: TRBV7-8

CDR3: CASSLGRYEQYF
DNA: TGTGCCAGCAGTTTAGGACGGTACGAGCAGTACTTC
J: TRBJ2-7
length: 12
size: NA
D: NA
V: TRBV12-3/TRBV12-4

CDR3: CASSELAGAAGGELFF
DNA: TGTGCCAGCAGTGAACTAGCGGGGGCCGCGGGCGGGGAGCTGTTTTTT
J: TRBJ2-2
length: 16
size: NA
D: TRBD2
V: TRBV6-1

CDR3: CASSYSRTSGYNEQFF
DNA: TGTGCCAGCAGTTACTCGAGGACTAGCGGGTACAATGAGCAGTTCTTC
J: TRBJ2-1
length: 16
size: NA
D: TRBD2
V: TRBV6-5

CDR3: CASSSTLDRADEQYF
DNA: TGTGCCAGCAGCTCTACTTTGGACAGGGCCGACGAGCAGTACTTC
J: TRBJ2-7
length: 15
size: NA
D: TRBD1
V: TRBV7-2

CDR3: CASSSPEGVEQYF
DNA: TGTGCCAGCAGTTCACCTGAGGGAGTCGAGCAGTACTTC
J: TRBJ2-7
length: 13
size: NA
D: NA
V: TRBV28

CDR3: CAISETGQVYGYTF
DNA: TGTGCCATCAGTGAGACGGGGCAAGTCTATGGCTACACCTTC
J: TRBJ1-2
length: 14
size: once
D: NA
V: TRBV10-3

CDR3: CASTDNPYNEQFF
DNA: TGTGCCAGCACTGACAACCCCTACAATGAGCAGTTCTTC
J: TRBJ2-1
length: 13
size: NA
D: NA
V: TRBV7-2

CDR3: CASSLTSNQPQHF
DNA: TGTGCCAGCAGCTTAACTAGCAATCAGCCCCAGCATTTT
J: TRBJ1-5
length: 13
size: NA
D: NA
V: TRBV7-9

CDR3: CASSYTKTLNTEAFF
DNA: TGTGCCAGCAGCTACACGAAAACCTTGAACACTGAAGCTTTCTTT
J: TRBJ1-1
length: 15
size: NA
D: NA
V: TRBV28

CDR3: CASRTANYGYTF
DNA: TGTGCCAGCCGGACCGCTAACTATGGCTACACCTTC
J: TRBJ1-2
length: 12
size: NA
D: NA
V: TRBV28

CDR3: CASSQNRGSEAFF
DNA: TGTGCCAGCAGCCAGAACAGGGGGAGTGAAGCTTTCTTT
J: TRBJ1-1
length: 13
size: once
D: TRBD1
V: TRBV3-1/TRBV3-2

CDR3: CASSLMPGSSYEQYF
DNA: TGTGCCAGCAGCTTAATGCCGGGGTCCTCCTACGAGCAGTACTTC
J: TRBJ2-7
length: 15
size: NA
D: NA
V: TRBV7-3

CDR3: CASSPARGGVKSYEQYF
DNA: TGTGCCAGCAGCCCCGCTAGGGGGGGCGTTAAATCCTACGAGCAGTACTTC
J: TRBJ2-7
length: 17
size: NA
D: NA
V: TRBV6-2/TRBV6-3

CDR3: CASSVPRGGSNEQFF
DNA: TGTGCCAGCAGTGTACCCCGGGGAGGGAGCAATGAGCAGTTCTTC
J: TRBJ2-1
length: 15
size: NA
D: TRBD2
V: TRBV2